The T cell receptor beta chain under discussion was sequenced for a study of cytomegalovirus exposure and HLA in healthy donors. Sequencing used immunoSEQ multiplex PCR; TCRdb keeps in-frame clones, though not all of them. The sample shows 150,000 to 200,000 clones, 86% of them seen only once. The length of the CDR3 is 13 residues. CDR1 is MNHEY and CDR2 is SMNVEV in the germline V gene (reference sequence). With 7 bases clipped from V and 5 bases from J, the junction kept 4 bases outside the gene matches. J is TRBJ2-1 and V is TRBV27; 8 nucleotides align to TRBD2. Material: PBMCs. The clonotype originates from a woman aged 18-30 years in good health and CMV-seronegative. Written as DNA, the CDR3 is TGTGCCAGCACTAGGACTAGCAACAATGAGCAGTTCTTC. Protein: CASTRTSNNEQFF.